This T cell receptor (beta chain) was profiled in a study of identical twins. TCRdb recomputed calls from the 5' RACE reads with MiXCR, one row per CDR3 protein. The sample shows some 690,000 distinct CDR3 sequences, less than 25% of them seen only once. This CDR3 has 14 amino acids. Trimming pared 4 bases from V and 3 bases from J, leaving 14 bases between. Germline values: CDR1 SGHRS, CDR2 YFSETQ. For this clonotype: Its target is unknown.

The study's findings and limits: The more abundant beta clonotypes in cord blood had fewer insertions, and memory repertoires did not show this.

These data are also associated with another study on T cells expressing NK-cell markers. As reported in that work: It was sorted CD3+CD56+NKG2C+, CD3+CD56+NKG2C- and CD3+CD56-NKG2C+ T cells that supplied the TCR beta repertoires. Among CD8+ T cells from over 5 donors, dominant NKG2C+ clonotypes accounted for 1.0-7.0%. The CD3+CD56-NKG2C+ fraction was also led by these clonotypes in a few donors.

Sequenced sample: PBMCs. The chain combines TRBV5-1 with TRBJ2-7; D is possibly TRBD1 (5 bases). The source is a woman between 18 and 29 years old in good health. As DNA, the CDR3 is TGCGCCAGCAGCGGGGCAGGCCTTTACTACGAGCAGTACTTC. Residues: CASSGAGLYYEQYF.